This TCR beta chain was sequenced for a study of cytomegalovirus exposure and HLA in healthy donors. For the study at large: From about 170 million T cells, an earlier analysis saw 117 million unique TCR beta sequences.

Researchers ran the PCR with 60 Vbeta and 13 Jbeta primers. Generated by immunoSEQ multiplex PCR, the TCRdb table keeps only in-frame clones and is missing some. This table has about 150,000 clones, about 76% appearing once. Germline values: CDR1 SEHNR, CDR2 FQNEAQ (reference sequence). V was clipped by 6 bases and J by 4 bases, with 9 bases between them. The CDR3 totals 13 residues. This chain joins TRBV7-9 and TRBJ2-2, with D unresolved. Sequencing was performed on PBMCs. This TCR derives from a human donor in good health. CDR3 protein: CASRAPITGELFF. CDR3 sequence (DNA): TGTGCCAGCAGGGCTCCGATCACCGGGGAGCTGTTTTTT.